The next 20 T cell receptor beta chains were all read from a single sample in a study of response to subunit inactivated influenza vaccine. Each CDR3 protein is one row after TCRdb ran MiXCR on the RT-PCR reads. The sample contains just under 550,000 distinct CDR3 sequences, under 25% of which appear only once. The sample was also reused in another study, on T cells expressing NK-cell markers. Per that paper: With UMIs, 5'RACE template switching was used to make TCR beta cDNA.

The sequencing used CD4+ T cells sorted from PBMCs, collected 11 to 12 days after vaccination. The receptor set was obtained from a man between 50 and 59 years old who received an inactivated influenza vaccine.

This chain uses TRBV24-1 with TRBJ2-1; 8 positions agree with TRBD2. The CDR3 is made up of 16 amino acids. Germline values: CDR1 KGHDR, CDR2 SFDVKD. J gave up 1 base and V 5 bases, and 6 bases lay outside the gene matches. CDR3 sequence: CATSGGLGWSYNEQFF. In nucleotides, the CDR3 is TGTGCCACCAGTGGGGGACTAGGATGGTCCTACAATGAGCAGTTCTTC.

The V gene is TRBV6-2 or TRBV6-3, the J gene TRBJ2-3; 10 positions agree with TRBD1. With 0 bases clipped from V and 4 bases from J, the junction kept 4 bases outside the gene matches. This CDR3 spans 16 amino acids. Germline V gives CDR1 MNHEY, CDR2 SVGEGT. CDR3 nucleotide sequence: TGTGCCAGCAGTTACTCGGGGACAGGGGCCCCAGATACGCAGTATTTT. Encoded protein: CASSYSGTGAPDTQYF.

This clonotype was counted between two and nine times. This chain uses TRBV5-8 with TRBJ1-2; D gene unclear. Per germline, CDR1 SGHTS and CDR2 YDEGEE. V shed 4 bases and J shed 3 bases, with 13 bases lying between them. This CDR3 has 14 amino acids. The CDR3 nucleotides are TGTGCCAGCAGCCTAAACCCAGCCTACTATGGCTACACCTTC. It codes for CASSLNPAYYGYTF.

The chain recombines TRBV10-3 with TRBJ1-1; D might be TRBD1 (6 bases). Per germline, CDR1 ENHRY and CDR2 SYGVKD. Trimming removed 6 bases from V and 2 bases from J, with 16 bases in between. The CDR3 runs to 15 residues. CDR3 amino acids: CAISNRATGNTEAFF. Written as DNA, the CDR3 is TGTGCCATCAGCAACAGGGCCACGGGCAACACTGAAGCTTTCTTT.

This clonotype was counted a single time. This sequence joins TRBV3-1 and TRBJ2-5; maybe TRBD2 (5 bases). Trimming took 0 bases from V and 10 from J, leaving 9 bases between them. Germline V gene sequence: CDR1 LGHDT, CDR2 YNNKEL (reference sequence). The CDR3 spans 12 residues. This CDR3 is CASSQDKRDQYF. The CDR3 coding sequence is TGTGCCAGCAGCCAAGACAAGAGGGACCAGTACTTC.

This clonotype appeared a few times. J is TRBJ2-1 and V is TRBV5-1; no clear D. V lost 0 bases, J lost 3 bases, and 10 bases lay in between. CDR1 is SGHRS, CDR2 YFSETQ, per germline. The CDR3 has 15 residues. The CDR3 reads CASSLALAYYNEQFF. The CDR3 DNA is TGCGCCAGCAGCTTGGCACTCGCCTACTACAATGAGCAGTTCTTC. Supplemented by reference TRBV5-1 and TRBJ2-1, the full variable domain reads KAGVTQTPRYLIKTRGQQVTLSCSPISGHRSVSWYQQTPGQGLQFLFEYFSETQRNKGNFPGRFSGRQFSNSRSEMNVSTLELGDSALYLCASSLALAYYNEQFFGPGTRLTVL.

This clonotype appeared once. The chain recombines TRBV27 with TRBJ2-5; 9 bases align to TRBD2. This CDR3 region has 15 residues. From germline, CDR1 is MNHEY and CDR2 SMNVEV (reference sequence). V was pared by 4 bases and J by 9 bases, with 12 bases of the junction left unmatched. CDR3 protein: CASSSLRGGLGAQYF. In DNA form, the CDR3 reads TGTGCCAGCAGTTCTTTGCGGGGGGGCTTAGGGGCCCAGTACTTC.

The chain combines TRBV7-9 with TRBJ2-7, with D maybe TRBD1 (6 bases). In germline, CDR1 is SEHNR, CDR2 FQNEAQ (reference sequence). Trimming pared 5 bases from V and 7 bases from J, leaving 18 bases between. CDR3 length equals 14 residues. CDR3 residues: CASSPWTVPREQYF. The CDR3 nucleotides read TGTGCCAGCAGCCCCTGGACAGTCCCGAGGGAGCAGTACTTC.

This clonotype has only a few counts. The V gene is TRBV4-3, the J gene TRBJ1-2; 9 bases map to TRBD1. Germline values: CDR1 LGHNA, CDR2 YSLEER. Germline trimming cut 1 base from V and 5 bases from J; bases unmatched to any gene: 8. This CDR3 region has 16 residues. The CDR3 spells CASSQVGTGNRYGYTF. In DNA form, the CDR3 reads TGCGCCAGCAGCCAAGTGGGGACAGGGAATAGATATGGCTACACCTTC.

This clonotype was seen only a few times. The J gene is TRBJ1-1, the V gene TRBV14, with unresolved D. This CDR3 is built from 14 residues. V lost 0 bases and J lost 8, with 13 bases in between. Germline V CDR1 and CDR2: SGHDN, FVKESK. The CDR3 sequence is CASSQDLGLQEAFF. The CDR3 bases are TGTGCCAGCAGCCAAGATCTAGGACTACAAGAAGCTTTCTTT.

This clonotype appeared a few times. This chain connects TRBV5-5 to TRBJ2-1; 9 bases match TRBD1. V lost 5 bases to trimming and J lost 1 base; unmatched junction nucleotides: 7. This CDR3 comprises 16 residues. Germline CDR1 reads SGHKS; CDR2 reads YYEKEE (reference sequence). DNA for the CDR3: TGTGCCAGCAGGCGGACGACAGGGGGATCCTACAATGAGCAGTTCTTC. Protein: CASRRTTGGSYNEQFF. Together with reference TRBV5-5 and TRBJ2-1, the CDR3 gives the full variable domain: DAGVTQSPTHLIKTRGQQVTLRCSPISGHKSVSWYQQVLGQGPQFIFQYYEKEERGRGNFPDRFSARQFPNYSSELNVNALLLGDSALYLCASRRTTGGSYNEQFFGPGTRLTVL.

The V and J genes are TRBV4-3 and TRBJ2-2, with TRBD1 matching over 9 bases. V gave up 0 bases and J gave up 5 bases; unmatched junction bases: 10. The CDR3 is 18 amino acids. Germline V gene data show CDR1 as LGHNA and CDR2 as YSLEER. The CDR3 protein is CASSQDLHGTGYTGELFF. CDR3 sequence (DNA): TGCGCCAGCAGCCAAGACCTTCACGGGACAGGGTATACCGGGGAGCTGTTTTTT.

The genes are TRBV20-1 and TRBJ2-5; 16 bases agree with TRBD2. The CDR3 runs 15 residues. Germline-derived CDR1 and CDR2 are DFQATT and SNEGSKA (reference sequence). Trimming removed 5 bases from V and 7 bases from J; junction bases left unmatched: 7. Here the CDR3 DNA reads TGCAGTGCTCCGGGACTAGCGGGAGGGCCAGGGACCCAGTACTTC. This sequence encodes CSAPGLAGGPGTQYF.

CDR3 DNA: TGCAGTGCTAGAGATCTACAGCATTCACGAGATACGCAGTATTTT. This codes for CSARDLQHSRDTQYF. The genes are TRBV20-1 and TRBJ2-3; no firm D call. Trimming removed 0 bases at V and 5 bases at J, with 15 bases between. The CDR3 length is 15 residues. The germline V gene has CDR1 DFQATT and CDR2 SNEGSKA (reference sequence).

The sample holds a few counts of this clonotype. V usage is TRBV6-1 and J usage is TRBJ1-5, with D hard to call. The V end lost 9 bases, the J end lost 2 bases, and 14 bases lay between the germline ends. The CDR3 runs 14 residues. The germline V gene has CDR1 MNHNS and CDR2 SASEGT. The DNA of the CDR3 is TGTGCCAGTTCAGGAGGAGTCGGCAATCAGCCCCAGCATTTT. Protein: CASSGGVGNQPQHF.

The CDR3 region has the DNA TGCAGTGCTAGCCCGCAATTCCCGACCGGGGGTAGAGATACGCAGTATTTT. Translation: CSASPQFPTGGRDTQYF. This chain connects TRBV20-1 to TRBJ2-3, with a tentative D call TRBD2 (6 bases). Per germline, CDR1 DFQATT and CDR2 SNEGSKA (reference sequence). Trimming removed 3 bases from V and 5 bases from J, with 24 bases in between. The CDR3 totals 17 residues.

The V and J genes are TRBV10-3 and TRBJ2-1; tentative D call: TRBD2 (7 bases). The V end lost 9 bases, the J end lost 6 bases, and 15 bases lay between the germline ends. CDR1 ENHRY and CDR2 SYGVKD come from the germline V gene. The CDR3 runs 13 residues. The CDR3 DNA is TGTGCCATTCAGGCTGCGGGGGCCAATGAGCAGTTCTTC. It codes for CAIQAAGANEQFF.

The chain uses TRBV12-3 or TRBV12-4 and TRBJ1-2; D might be TRBD1 (5 bases). V lost 5 bases, J lost 4 bases, and 14 bases lay in between. The CDR3 length is 14 residues. CDR3: CASSGGGSVYGYTF. CDR3 bases: TGTGCCAGCAGTGGGGGTGGGTCGGTCTATGGCTACACCTTC.

The table lists this clonotype with a few counts. V usage is TRBV20-1 and J usage is TRBJ2-3; TRBD2 might be the D (7 bases). The CDR3 spans 16 residues. V shed 0 bases and J shed 2 bases, with 15 bases lying between them. Germline loops: CDR1 DFQATT, CDR2 SNEGSKA (reference sequence). Here the CDR3 DNA reads TGCAGTGCTAGAGATCGTATGCGGGGGCCCACAGATACGCAGTATTTT. Protein sequence: CSARDRMRGPTDTQYF.

This clonotype was observed a few times. This chain joins TRBV7-2 and TRBJ2-3; D call uncertain. Germline V gives CDR1 SGHTA, CDR2 FQGNSA. V was cut by 5 bases and J by 8 bases, with 20 bases left in between. This CDR3 is 15 amino acids long. CDR3 DNA sequence: TGTGCCAGCAGCCCGTTGCGGTCAATGCCCAGTACGCAGTATTTT. It yields the protein CASSPLRSMPSTQYF.